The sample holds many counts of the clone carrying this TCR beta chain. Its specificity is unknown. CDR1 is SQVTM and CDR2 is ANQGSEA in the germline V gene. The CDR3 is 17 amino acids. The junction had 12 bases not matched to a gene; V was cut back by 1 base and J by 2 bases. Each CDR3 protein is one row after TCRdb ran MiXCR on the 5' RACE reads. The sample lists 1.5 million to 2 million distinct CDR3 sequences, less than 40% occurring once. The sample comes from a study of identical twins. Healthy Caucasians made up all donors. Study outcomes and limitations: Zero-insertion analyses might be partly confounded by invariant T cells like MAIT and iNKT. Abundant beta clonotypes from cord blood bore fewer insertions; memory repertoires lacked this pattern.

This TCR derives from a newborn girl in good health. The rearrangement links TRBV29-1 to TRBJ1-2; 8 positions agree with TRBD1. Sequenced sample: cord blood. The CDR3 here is CSVEVMPRQGINYGYTF. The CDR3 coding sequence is TGCAGCGTTGAAGTCATGCCGCGACAGGGGATCAACTATGGCTACACCTTC.